The next 3 T cell receptor beta chains were all read from a single sample in a study of post-analysis software for immune sequencing data. General study findings and limits: Relative to controls, patients had about five TRBV segments at higher frequency, with TRBV5-6, TRBV5-1 and TRBV20-1 among these.

cDNA libraries of TCR beta carried unique molecular identifiers. TCRdb called the PCR reads again in MiXCR, with one record for every CDR3 protein. The sample includes approximately 180,000 distinct CDR3 sequences, about 29% of them seen just once. Which antigens these TCRs recognize remains unknown. Source material: blood. Receptor source: a girl under 18 with multiple sclerosis.

Regarding this clonotype: Germline and junction disagree at one end, which may indicate a read error. J is TRBJ2-7 and V is TRBV4-1; D might be TRBD1 (6 bases). Germline V gene sequence: CDR1 MGHRA, CDR2 YSYEKL. The CDR3 consists of 13 residues. For the CDR3, the DNA is TGCGCCAGCAGCCCCGGACAGTGCTACAAGCAGTACTTC. Its protein product is CASSPGQCYKQYF.

This chain uses TRBV7-7 with TRBJ2-1; D could derive from TRBD1 or TRBD2 (5 bases each). The CDR3 length is 13 residues. Germline values: CDR1 SSHAT, CDR2 FNYEAQ (reference sequence). Between the trimmed V and J ends, which lost 5 bases and 6 bases, there was a span of 11 bases. The CDR3 region is CASSRTLGNEQFF. In DNA, the CDR3 is TGTGCCAGCAGCCGGACACTAGGCAATGAGCAGTTCTTC.

This clonotype has only a few counts. A much more abundant neighbour one base away suggests this may be a read error. This chain links TRBV29-1 with TRBJ2-5, with 8 positions matching TRBD2. The CDR3 is 13 amino acids. Germline CDR1 and CDR2: SQVTM and ANQGSEA. V lost 6 bases and J lost 4; bases outside the gene matches: 7. CDR3 nucleotide sequence: TGCAGCGTCAGAGCGGGAGCGGGAGAGACCCAGTACTTC. Residues: CSVRAGAGETQYF.